Given below is one T cell receptor (beta chain) in context. Antigen unknown. Produced via immunoSEQ multiplex PCR; TCRdb's table is partial and in-frame only. The sample carries some 85,000 clones, 75% to 80% recorded once. The data were taken from a study of cytotoxic CD8 clonotypes in ibrutinib-treated CLL. Study-level results: The times at which samples were taken varied between sustained-remission and progressing patients. Contraction or stability on treatment was seen for public clonotypes, which were uncommon. Clonality (at baseline) was higher than in age-matched healthy donors and tracked circulating CD8+ T-cell counts.

Germline lookup yields CDR1 GTSNPN and CDR2 SVGIG (reference sequence). V lost 2 bases and J 0 bases, leaving 8 bases between the germline ends. There are 14 residues in the CDR3. The origin of this receptor is a human donor with chronic lymphocytic leukemia. The chain is built from TRBV30 and TRBJ1-5, with a possible D match to TRBD1 (5 bases). Source: PBMCs, taken after 24 months of ibrutinib treatment. The chain's CDR3 is CAWSTQGSNQPQHF. The CDR3 coding sequence is TGTGCCTGGAGTACTCAGGGTAGCAATCAGCCCCAGCATTTT. The variable domain in full, with the rest retrieved from reference TRBV30 and TRBJ1-5, is SQTIHQWPATLVQPVGSPLSLECTVEGTSNPNLYWYRQAAGRGLQLLFYSVGIGQISSEVPQNLSASRPQDRQFILSSKKLLLSDSGFYLCAWSTQGSNQPQHFGDGTRLSIL.